Listed here are 27 T cell receptor beta chains from one sample, sequenced in a study of CD8+ T cells in alopecia areata. RNA extraction was followed by reverse transcription into cDNA, which acted as the sequencing template. Profiled with immunoSEQ multiplex PCR; TCRdb holds only in-frame clones, not every one. The sample includes about 130,000 clones, about 46% seen only once; the top ten take under 20%. The specimen was CD8+ T cells sorted from blood, collected at week 0. The receptors stem from a human donor with alopecia areata.

This clone has a single count. J is TRBJ1-4 and V is TRBV30; D gene uncertain. The CDR3 covers 11 residues. V lost 2 bases and J 8 bases, leaving 6 bases between the germline ends. Germline-derived CDR1 and CDR2 are GTSNPN and SVGIG (reference sequence). The CDR3 here is CAWSKAEKLFF. Here the CDR3 DNA reads TGTGCCTGGAGTAAAGCCGAAAAACTGTTTTTT.

The chain combines TRBV6-5 with TRBJ1-1, with TRBD1 as a possible D gene (6 bases). The CDR3 consists of 12 residues. Deletions cut 9 bases from V and 6 bases from J, with 14 bases between. The germline CDR1 and CDR2 sequences are MNHEY and SVGAGI. The CDR3 DNA sequence: TGTGCCAGTTACCGGGACACAGCTGAAGCTTTCTTT. Amino acids: CASYRDTAEAFF.

The V gene is TRBV30, the J gene TRBJ2-7; D may be TRBD1 (6 bases). V shed 3 bases and J shed 6 bases, with 9 bases lying between them. Germline CDR1 is GTSNPN and CDR2 is SVGIG (reference sequence). This CDR3 spans 11 amino acids. CDR3 sequence reads: CAWSRGSEQYF. CDR3 nucleotides: TGTGCCTGGAGCAGGGGAAGCGAGCAGTACTTC.

This clone was recorded only once. The gene calls are TRBV30 and TRBJ2-7; TRBD2 is a possible D gene (5 bases). The germline V gene has CDR1 GTSNPN and CDR2 SVGIG (reference sequence). The CDR3 covers 12 residues. V was cut by 7 bases and J by 6 bases, with 16 bases left in between. CDR3 sequence: CASWWGVGEQYF. CDR3 nucleotides: TGTGCCTCCTGGTGGGGAGTTGGCGAGCAGTACTTC.

The chain employs TRBV6-5 and TRBJ1-1; possible D gene TRBD1, 6 bases. Germline loops: CDR1 MNHEY, CDR2 SVGAGI. The V and J ends lost 3 bases and 4 bases respectively, with 18 bases between them. The CDR3 has 16 amino acids. CDR3 in amino acids: CASSYDHRVSATEAFF. The DNA of the CDR3 is TGTGCCAGCAGTTATGATCACAGGGTGAGTGCCACTGAAGCTTTCTTT.

The chain is built from TRBV30 and TRBJ2-7; 13 bases are a match to TRBD2. The CDR3 totals 14 residues. V gave up 2 bases and J gave up 6 bases; unmatched junction bases: 4. Germline loops: CDR1 GTSNPN, CDR2 SVGIG (reference sequence). CDR3 DNA sequence: TGTGCCTGGAGTCCGACTAGCGGGGGGTTCGAGCAGTACTTC. Its translation is CAWSPTSGGFEQYF.

This chain links TRBV4-1 with TRBJ1-1; unclear D gene. Germline lookup yields CDR1 MGHRA and CDR2 YSYEKL. Trimming cost V 6 bases and J 0 bases, with 8 bases left between them. This CDR3 comprises 13 residues. CDR3 in amino acids: CASSPRVNTEAFF. The CDR3 coding sequence is TGCGCCAGCAGTCCGAGGGTGAACACTGAAGCTTTCTTT.

V gene TRBV18 combines with J gene TRBJ2-7, with no clear D. The CDR3 has 13 residues. The V end was cut by 0 bases, the J end by 4 bases, with 7 bases between. Germline CDR1 is KGHSH and CDR2 is LQKENI. The CDR3, as DNA: TGTGCCAGCTCACCACCGGCCGGTTACGAGCAGTACTTC. It is translated as CASSPPAGYEQYF. The full variable domain, with the rest looked up from reference TRBV18 and TRBJ2-7, is NAGVMQNPRHLVRRRGQEARLRCSPMKGHSHVYWYRQLPEEGLKFMVYLQKENIIDESGMPKERFSAEFPKEGPSILRIQQVVRGDSAAYFCASSPPAGYEQYFGPGTRLTVT.

The chain links TRBV7-6 to TRBJ2-7; tentatively, D is TRBD1 (6 bases). The CDR3 has 15 amino acids. The V end lost 1 base, the J end lost 0 bases, and 10 bases lay between the germline ends. Looked up from germline, CDR1 is SGHVS and CDR2 is FNYEAQ. The chain's CDR3 is CASSLVPDSSYEQYF. The DNA for the CDR3 is TGTGCCAGCAGCTTAGTCCCGGACAGCTCCTACGAGCAGTACTTC. Together with reference TRBV7-6 and TRBJ2-7, the CDR3 gives the full variable domain: GAGVSQSPRYKVTKRGQDVALRCDPISGHVSLYWYRQALGQGPEFLTYFNYEAQQDKSGLPNDRFSAERPEGSISTLTIQRTEQRDSAMYRCASSLVPDSSYEQYFGPGTRLTVT.

This chain connects TRBV27 to TRBJ1-2; D is undetermined. This CDR3 is 13 amino acids long. Germline V lookup: CDR1 MNHEY, CDR2 SMNVEV (reference sequence). V lost 0 bases to trimming and J lost 6 bases, with 8 bases between them. The CDR3 here is CASSLSSGDGYTF. The CDR3 nucleotides read TGTGCCAGCAGTTTATCATCCGGGGATGGCTACACCTTC.

This chain joins TRBV6-1 and TRBJ2-1; 7 bases align to TRBD1. The germline gives CDR1 MNHNS, CDR2 SASEGT. Losses at the gene ends were 9 bases for V and 6 bases for J; bases not matched to a gene: 8. The CDR3 covers 13 residues. The CDR3 nucleotides read TGTGCCAGTGGGACAGCCCAGGGCAATGAGCAGTTCTTC. Translation gives CASGTAQGNEQFF.

The V call is TRBV29-1, the J call TRBJ2-1; 11 nucleotides match TRBD2. With 8 bases clipped from V and 3 bases from J, the junction kept 6 bases outside the gene matches. The germline V gene has CDR1 SQVTM and CDR2 ANQGSEA. The CDR3 runs to 14 residues. Written as DNA, the CDR3 is TGCAGCTTTCTTAGCGGGGGGGGCTACAATGAGCAGTTCTTC. It translates to CSFLSGGGYNEQFF.

This clone occurred a few times. The J gene is TRBJ2-7, the V gene TRBV7-9; 8 positions agree with TRBD2. The CDR3 contains 13 residues. Germline assignment: CDR1 SEHNR and CDR2 FQNEAQ (reference sequence). V lost 5 bases to trimming and J lost 7 bases; unmatched junction nucleotides: 7. The CDR3 is CASSPPGGPEQYF. In DNA form, the CDR3 reads TGTGCCAGCAGCCCACCGGGGGGGCCAGAGCAGTACTTC. The whole variable domain, filled in from reference TRBV7-9 and TRBJ2-7, reads DTGVSQNPRHKITKRGQNVTFRCDPISEHNRLYWYRQTLGQGPEFLTYFQNEAQLEKSRLLSDRFSAERPKGSFSTLEIQRTEQGDSAMYLCASSPPGGPEQYFGPGTRLTVT.

CDR3 in DNA: TGTGCCTGGAGCTACGGGACGGAGTATGGCTACACCTTC. Translating gives CAWSYGTEYGYTF. The V call is TRBV30, the J call TRBJ1-2; possibly TRBD1 for D (5 bases). The CDR3 covers 13 residues. Germline CDR1 reads GTSNPN; CDR2 reads SVGIG (reference sequence). Trimming removed 3 bases at V and 5 bases at J, with 13 bases between.

This sequence joins TRBV29-1 and TRBJ2-7; no clear D. Germline V gene data show CDR1 as SQVTM and CDR2 as ANQGSEA. The CDR3 spans 12 residues. V was clipped by 0 bases and J by 4 bases, with 7 bases between them. The CDR3, as DNA: TGCAGCGTTGAAGAAGGCGAGTACGAGCAGTACTTC. Translation: CSVEEGEYEQYF.

The chain has TRBV6-5 and TRBJ2-3, with 8 bases that match TRBD2. With 2 bases clipped from V and 3 bases from J, the junction kept 7 bases outside the gene matches. CDR3 length equals 16 residues. Germline V CDR1 and CDR2: MNHEY, SVGAGI. In nucleotides, the CDR3 is TGTGCCAGCAGTTACGCCGGGGGGGGAGAAACAGATACGCAGTATTTT. It translates to CASSYAGGGETDTQYF.

The rearrangement links TRBV2 to TRBJ2-7; D gene uncertain. This CDR3 comprises 12 residues. Germline loops: CDR1 SNHLY, CDR2 FYNNEI. Between the trimmed V and J ends, which lost 7 bases and 0 bases, there was a span of 7 bases. CDR3 amino acids: CASNSDSYEQYF. In nucleotides, the CDR3 is TGTGCCAGCAATTCCGACTCCTACGAGCAGTACTTC.

The chain carries TRBV30 and TRBJ2-2; a possible D gene is TRBD1 (6 bases). The CDR3 loop spans 14 amino acids. V was clipped by 5 bases and J by 1 base, with 11 bases between them. Germline assignment: CDR1 GTSNPN and CDR2 SVGIG (reference sequence). The DNA of the CDR3 is TGTGCCTGGGATAGGACAGAGAACACCGGGGAGCTGTTTTTT. It translates to CAWDRTENTGELFF.

The rearrangement uses TRBV27 and TRBJ2-1; D unresolved. Trimming stripped 0 bases from V and 6 bases from J, with 9 bases between. CDR1 is MNHEY and CDR2 is SMNVEV in the germline V gene (reference sequence). The CDR3 runs 14 residues. CDR3 sequence: CASSLSPKANEQFF. The CDR3 DNA follows: TGTGCCAGCAGTTTATCCCCTAAAGCCAATGAGCAGTTCTTC.

The chain links TRBV5-6 to TRBJ2-3; D perhaps matches TRBD1 (5 bases). The CDR3 loop spans 13 amino acids. Germline CDR1 is SGHDT and CDR2 is YYEEEE. Trimming left V 3 bases short and J 6 bases short, with 11 bases between. The CDR3 loop is CASSWGPEDTQYF. The CDR3 DNA reads as TGTGCCAGCAGCTGGGGCCCGGAGGATACGCAGTATTTT.

The chain couples TRBV6-5 to TRBJ1-1; 8 bases align to TRBD1. The germline CDR1 and CDR2 sequences are MNHEY and SVGAGI. CDR3 length equals 14 residues. With V trimmed by 0 bases and J by 3 bases, 0 bases remained unmatched. This CDR3 is CASSYSDRDTEAFF. As DNA, the CDR3 is TGTGCCAGCAGTTACTCGGACAGGGACACTGAAGCTTTCTTT.

In DNA form, the CDR3 reads TGTGCCACCAGCAGAGTTCGAGCGGGGAGCACAGATACGCAGTATTTT. This translates into CATSRVRAGSTDTQYF. The V gene is TRBV15, the J gene TRBJ2-3; 7 bases fit TRBD2. The CDR3 totals 16 residues. The ends lost 1 base at V and 0 bases at J; junction bases unmatched: 4. Germline CDR1 LNHNV, CDR2 YYDKDF (reference sequence).

The chain's CDR3 is CALEPGPRRDEQFF. The CDR3 bases are TGTGCCCTAGAACCCGGGCCCAGACGTGATGAGCAGTTCTTC. This chain links TRBV30 with TRBJ2-1; D is undetermined. The CDR3 runs 14 residues. The V gene's germline CDR1 is GTSNPN and CDR2 SVGIG (reference sequence). The ends were cut back, 8 bases at V and 8 bases at J, with 22 bases in the middle.

CDR3 bases: TGCGCCAGCAGCGGATCCTACGAGCAGTACTTC. Its protein product is CASSGSYEQYF. The genes are TRBV5-1 and TRBJ2-7; no clear D. CDR3 size: 11 residues. The germline V gene encodes CDR1 SGHRS and CDR2 YFSETQ. The V end was cut by 4 bases, the J end by 1 base, with 3 bases between.

This clone came up a few times. The chain joins TRBV6-1 to TRBJ2-1; maybe TRBD2 (5 bases). CDR1 and CDR2 (germline): MNHNS, SASEGT. The CDR3 is 14 residues long. V shed 5 bases and J shed 6 bases, with 14 bases lying between them. The CDR3 DNA sequence: TGTGCCAGCAGTCCTTTGGAGGCTGGCAATGAGCAGTTCTTC. The encoded protein is CASSPLEAGNEQFF.

The chain is built from TRBV11-2 and TRBJ2-7, with 7 positions matching TRBD2. CDR1 SGHAT and CDR2 FQNNGV come from the germline V gene. The CDR3 extends over 15 amino acids. V gave up 4 bases and J gave up 3 bases; unmatched junction bases: 9. CDR3 nucleotide sequence: TGTGCCAGCAGCTATCGGGCGGGGGTCAACTACGAGCAGTACTTC. Its protein is CASSYRAGVNYEQYF.

The chain recombines TRBV29-1 with TRBJ1-2; no definite D call. V was clipped by 0 bases and J by 5 bases, with 13 bases between them. Germline assignment: CDR1 SQVTM and CDR2 ANQGSEA. This CDR3 is built from 14 residues. The CDR3 protein is CSVEDGLALYGYTF. CDR3 DNA sequence: TGCAGCGTTGAAGACGGTCTGGCCCTTTATGGCTACACCTTC.